This is a list of T cell receptor beta chains from one sample in a study of blood T cells in healthy people across ages. A single record per CDR3 protein comes from TCRdb applying MiXCR to the 5' RACE reads. Found here are 630,000 or so distinct CDR3 sequences, roughly 32% of them singletons; the top ten hold roughly 15%. Sequenced sample: blood. The receptors here all came from an elderly woman in good health. Both conserved end residues are part of each CDR3. The order of the fields is J gene, D gene, clone size, V gene, CDR3 DNA, CDR3 protein. The D gene is left open where the match is weak. Clone size is given for some rows only: seen once, a few or many times, or a class if the clone is expanded.

>TRBJ2-5|.|many|TRBV20-1
TGCAGTGCTAGCTCAGCGGGAGAGACCCAGTACTTC
CSASSAGETQYF
>TRBJ1-6|.|.|TRBV25-1
TGTGCCAGCAGTGAGGCCCCGTGGTCACCCCTCCACTTT
CASSEAPWSPLHF
>TRBJ2-7|.|few|TRBV5-4
TGTGCCAGCAGCTTTACGCCGGGACACTCCTACGAGCAGTACTTC
CASSFTPGHSYEQYF
>TRBJ1-1|.|many|TRBV20-1
TGCAGTGCAACCCGACAGGTCAGGAACACTGAAGCTTTCTTT
CSATRQVRNTEAFF
>TRBJ2-5|.|.|TRBV28
TGTGCCAGCAGTGGGGAGCTTCGGGAGACCCAGTACTTC
CASSGELRETQYF
>TRBJ1-2|.|.|TRBV6-5
TGTGCCAGCCCCACCGGGAGCGACTATGGCTACACCTTC
CASPTGSDYGYTF
>TRBJ1-1|TRBD1|many|TRBV20-1
TGCAGTGCGGGGACAGGGGGGCGGACTGAAGCTTTCTTT
CSAGTGGRTEAFF
>TRBJ1-6|.|.|TRBV15
TGTGCCACCAGCAGAGACCCAGGAGAGTCACCCCTCCACTTT
CATSRDPGESPLHF
>TRBJ1-1|TRBD1|.|TRBV20-1
TGCAGTGCTACGGACAGGGGGCGACCTGAAGCTTTCTTT
CSATDRGRPEAFF
>TRBJ1-2|.|.|TRBV5-1
TGCGCCAGCAGAGGTCGGGCGGGGTACTTAGGTGGCTACACCTTC
CASRGRAGYLGGYTF
>TRBJ2-5|TRBD1|many|TRBV4-1
TGCGCCAGCAGCCAAGGACAGGGGGCGGGAGAGACCCAGTACTTC
CASSQGQGAGETQYF
>TRBJ2-5|TRBD1|.|TRBV12-3/TRBV12-4
TGTGCCAGCAGTGTCCGAGGACAGGGGATTGAGACCCAGTACTTC
CASSVRGQGIETQYF
>TRBJ1-1|.|.|TRBV5-1
TGCGCCAGCAGCTCGACCCTCGTGGTCACTGAAGCTTTCTTT
CASSSTLVVTEAFF
>TRBJ2-1|.|many|TRBV5-1
TGTGCCAGCAGCTTAGGGCAGAGCTCCTACAATGAGCAGTTCTTC
CASSLGQSSYNEQFF
>TRBJ2-2|TRBD2|many|TRBV20-1
TGCAGTGCAGAGCGGAGCGGGAGGGACGGGGAGCTGTTTTTT
CSAERSGRDGELFF
>TRBJ1-4|.|few|TRBV7-8
TGTGCCAGCAGCCAGGACAGACTTGAAAAACTGTTTTTT
CASSQDRLEKLFF
>TRBJ1-2|TRBD1|few|TRBV30
TGTGCCTGGGGCGGACAGGGCTATGGCTACACCTTC
CAWGGQGYGYTF
>TRBJ1-5|.|few|TRBV7-6
TGTGCCAGCAGCCGGAACTCCGGGGCAGGTGCATTGCCCCAGCATTTT
CASSRNSGAGALPQHF
>TRBJ2-3|TRBD2|many|TRBV2
TGTGCCAGCACCGGACTAGCGGGGGGCTCTAGCACAGATACGCAGTATTTT
CASTGLAGGSSTDTQYF
>TRBJ2-4|.|many|TRBV2
TGTGCCAGCACCGCAGGGAAAAACATTCAGTACTTC
CASTAGKNIQYF
>TRBJ1-4|TRBD1|many|TRBV9
TGTGCCAGCAGCACGGGACAGGGCCGTGAAAAACTGTTTTTT
CASSTGQGREKLFF
>TRBJ2-1|.|.|TRBV7-9
TGTGCCAGCGGCTTAGGGGAGGCGTGGAGCTCCTACAATGAGCAGTTCTTC
CASGLGEAWSSYNEQFF
>TRBJ2-1|.|.|TRBV30
TGTGCCTGGAGTGTAGGTTCGACTGAGCAGTTCTTC
CAWSVGSTEQFF
>TRBJ1-5|.|many|TRBV5-4
TGTGCCAGCAGTATCGACAGAAGCAATCAGCCCCAGCATTTT
CASSIDRSNQPQHF
>TRBJ2-1|TRBD2|.|TRBV20-1
TGCAGGGACGGGGGGGCCAACAATGAGCAGTTCTTC
CRDGGANNEQFF
>TRBJ2-7|TRBD1|many|TRBV27
TGTGCCAGCAGCTCGGGACAGGGCTTTGACTACGAGCAGTACTTC
CASSSGQGFDYEQYF
>TRBJ2-5|.|few|TRBV6-6
TGTGCCAGCAGTCCCCCCGGGTGGTCCCAAGAGACCCAGTACTTC
CASSPPGWSQETQYF
>TRBJ1-5|.|many|TRBV7-2
TGTGCCAGCAGCTTAGACTTTTATAGCAATCAGCCCCAGCATTTT
CASSLDFYSNQPQHF
>TRBJ1-6|TRBD1|.|TRBV27
TGTGCCAGCAGTCCGTCCCGGGACAGGGTCAATTCACCCCTCCACTTT
CASSPSRDRVNSPLHF
>TRBJ1-6|.|many|TRBV20-1
TGCAGTGCCCCCGCGCGAGGGAATTATAATTCACCCCTCCACTTT
CSAPARGNYNSPLHF
>TRBJ1-2|.|many|TRBV20-1
TGCAGTGCTAGAGATCTCTTGAGGGTCAGCTTAGATGGCTACACCTTC
CSARDLLRVSLDGYTF
>TRBJ2-5|.|.|TRBV7-6
TGTGCCAGCAGCTTAGAAGCATTTGGGGTGCGGAATGAGCAGTACTTC
CASSLEAFGVRNEQYF
>TRBJ2-7|.|few|TRBV2
TGTGCCAGCAGGCTACAGGGAATGGCGACATTC
CASRLQGMATF
>TRBJ2-3|.|many|TRBV20-1
TGCAGTGCTAGGGAAATAAGACAGGCCCTCACAGATACGCAGTATTTT
CSAREIRQALTDTQYF
>TRBJ1-1|.|many|TRBV6-5
TGTGCCAGCAGTTACTCGCGGAACACTGAAGCTTTCTTT
CASSYSRNTEAFF
>TRBJ2-7|.|.|TRBV28
TGTGCCAGCAGTCCGCCGTGGGGGCGCTACGAGCAGTACTTC
CASSPPWGRYEQYF
>TRBJ2-1|TRBD1|many|TRBV29-1
TGCAGCGCGCGTAGGACAGGCGAGTTCTTC
CSARRTGEFF
>TRBJ2-7|.|many|TRBV6-2/TRBV6-3
TGTGCCAGCAGCCCAGGACCCAGCGAACAGCCCCCTTACGAGCAGTACTTC
CASSPGPSEQPPYEQYF
>TRBJ1-1|.|once|TRBV29-1
TGCAGCGTTGTCGGGCACACTATTTCGAACACTGAAGCTTTCTTT
CSVVGHTISNTEAFF
>TRBJ1-2|.|many|TRBV9
TGTGCCAGCAGCGGTTCCCGGGTTCCCAGTTCGTATGGCTACACCTTC
CASSGSRVPSSYGYTF
>TRBJ1-5|TRBD1|many|TRBV28
TGTGCCACCACAGGGGGGGGTAGCAATCAGCCCCAGCATTTT
CATTGGGSNQPQHF
>TRBJ2-1|TRBD2|.|TRBV7-2
TGTGCCAGCAGCCCCAGGACTAGTCGCTACAATGAGCAGTTCTTC
CASSPRTSRYNEQFF
>TRBJ2-7|.|.|TRBV20-1
TGCAGTACTAGAGACGCCCCAGGGCAGTACTTC
CSTRDAPGQYF
>TRBJ2-2|.|few|TRBV3-1
TGTGCCAGCAGCCCCCCGACCTGGGAGCTGTTTTTT
CASSPPTWELFF